The 9 T cell receptor beta chains listed next were all sequenced from one sample in a study of blood T cells in healthy people across ages. PCR was performed a second time for about 6 to 12 cycles using a sample-barcoded 5' primer and a J-beta primer mix. TCRdb reprocessed the 5' RACE reads with MiXCR, giving one entry per CDR3 protein. The top ten hold less than 20% of the sample, which has roughly 500,000 distinct CDR3 sequences, 27% seen once. Sequencing was performed on blood. The receptors come from a woman in her sixties or seventies in good health.

The gene calls are TRBV20-1 and TRBJ1-2; 7 bases agree with TRBD1. V lost 1 base to trimming and J lost 0 bases; unmatched junction nucleotides: 2. This CDR3 has 14 residues. Germline values: CDR1 DFQATT, CDR2 SNEGSKA (reference sequence). Here the CDR3 reads CSARAGTANYGYTF. The CDR3, as DNA: TGCAGTGCTAGAGCCGGGACAGCTAACTATGGCTACACCTTC.

In this sample, this clonotype turned up many times. The rearrangement links TRBV3-1 to TRBJ2-5; 8 bases are shared with TRBD1. The CDR3 has 18 residues. Germline loops: CDR1 LGHDT, CDR2 YNNKEL (reference sequence). Trimming removed 0 bases from V and 2 bases from J; junction bases left unmatched: 11. CDR3 residues: CASSQDQGQGARQETQYF. DNA of the CDR3: TGTGCCAGCAGCCAAGATCAGGGGCAGGGGGCCCGACAAGAGACCCAGTACTTC.

The genes are TRBV5-1 and TRBJ1-2, with 10 bases fitting TRBD1. Trimming took 3 bases from V and 8 from J; bases not matched to a gene: 4. Looked up from germline, CDR1 is SGHRS and CDR2 is YFSETQ. The CDR3 contains 13 residues. CDR3 nucleotides: TGCGCCAGCAGCTGGGACAGGGGAGGCGGCTACACCTTC. Its translation is CASSWDRGGGYTF.

The chain recombines TRBV15 with TRBJ2-3; 8 nucleotides line up with TRBD2. This CDR3 is built from 17 residues. In germline, CDR1 is LNHNV, CDR2 YYDKDF (reference sequence). V lost 1 base to trimming and J lost 3 bases; unmatched junction nucleotides: 9. The CDR3, as DNA: TGTGCCACCAGCAGAGGAAGCGGGGGTGGATTGACAGATACGCAGTATTTT. This codes for CATSRGSGGGLTDTQYF.

The chain links TRBV6-2 or TRBV6-3 to TRBJ2-3; 13 bases are a match to TRBD2. This CDR3 contains 14 residues. The germline CDR1 and CDR2 sequences are MNHEY and SVGEGT. V dropped 6 bases and J dropped 8; count of bases not matched to a gene: 5. The CDR3 region has the DNA TGTGCCAGCAGCCCGGGACTAGCGGGGAGTACGCAGTATTTT. This sequence encodes CASSPGLAGSTQYF.

The V gene is TRBV5-1, the J gene TRBJ2-5, with D possibly TRBD1 on 6 matching bases. The V end was cut by 8 bases, the J end by 5 bases, with 19 bases between. This CDR3 contains 14 residues. CDR1 and CDR2 (germline): SGHRS, YFSETQ. The CDR3 loop reads CASNLNRDVETQYF. CDR3 DNA sequence: TGCGCCAGTAACCTTAACAGGGATGTGGAGACCCAGTACTTC. Combining the CDR3 with reference TRBV5-1 and TRBJ2-5 gives the whole variable domain KAGVTQTPRYLIKTRGQQVTLSCSPISGHRSVSWYQQTPGQGLQFLFEYFSETQRNKGNFPGRFSGRQFSNSRSEMNVSTLELGDSALYLCASNLNRDVETQYFGPGTRLLVL.

There are a few counts of this clonotype. This chain uses TRBV12-3 or TRBV12-4 with TRBJ1-6, with 8 bases matching TRBD1. With V trimmed by 6 bases and J by 8 bases, 6 bases remained unmatched. This CDR3 has 14 residues. For the CDR3, the DNA is TGTGCCAGCAGCCTACAGGGGGGGGATTCACCCCTCCACTTT. Translated: CASSLQGGDSPLHF.

This sequence joins TRBV11-3 and TRBJ2-7; D is perhaps TRBD1 or TRBD2 (5 bases each). The CDR3 is 15 amino acids. V was cut by 0 bases and J by 3 bases, with 12 bases left in between. Germline V lookup: CDR1 SGHNT, CDR2 YENEEA. This CDR3 is CASSLDWGPNYEQYF. CDR3 nucleotide sequence: TGTGCCAGCAGCTTAGATTGGGGACCTAACTACGAGCAGTACTTC.

The V gene is TRBV7-9, the J gene TRBJ2-6; tentatively, D is TRBD2 (6 bases). V was shortened by 8 bases and J by 5 bases, with 16 bases between the two germline ends. Germline-derived CDR1 and CDR2 are SEHNR and FQNEAQ (reference sequence). The CDR3 is made up of 15 amino acids. CDR3 region: CASSGGTPWANVLTF. As DNA, the CDR3 is TGTGCCAGCTCTGGAGGGACCCCCTGGGCCAACGTCCTGACTTTC.